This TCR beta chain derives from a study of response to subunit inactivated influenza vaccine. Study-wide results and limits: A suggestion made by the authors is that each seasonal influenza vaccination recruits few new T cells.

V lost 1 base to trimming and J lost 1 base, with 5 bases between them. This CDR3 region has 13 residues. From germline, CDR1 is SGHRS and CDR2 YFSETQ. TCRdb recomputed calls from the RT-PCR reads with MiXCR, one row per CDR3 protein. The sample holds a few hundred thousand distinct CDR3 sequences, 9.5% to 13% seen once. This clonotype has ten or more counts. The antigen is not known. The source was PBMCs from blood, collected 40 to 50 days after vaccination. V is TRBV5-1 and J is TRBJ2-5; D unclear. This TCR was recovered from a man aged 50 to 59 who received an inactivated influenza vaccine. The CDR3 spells CASSLKGQETQYF. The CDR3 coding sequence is TGCGCCAGCAGCTTGAAAGGCCAAGAGACCCAGTACTTC.